A single sample gave rise to the 19 T cell receptor beta chains below, sequenced in a study of Ad26.COV2.S vaccination and SARS-CoV-2 variants. This sample's treatment: about 20 received Ad26.COV2.S at low or high dose, single or two shots; 5 received placebo; per-sample allocation not given. Sampling took place 63 days after the first vaccine or placebo injection. Libraries were prepared by immunoSEQ multiplex PCR; TCRdb keeps only in-frame clonotypes and omits some of them. The data show about 680,000 clones, with approximately 88% seen just once and about 1.5% held by the top ten. Sequencing was performed on peripheral blood, taken in a trial of Ad26.COV2.S vaccine versus placebo. These receptors originate from a person between 18 and 65 years old who received the Ad26.COV2.S COVID-19 vaccine or a placebo.

The chain is built from TRBV7-9 and TRBJ1-4; 7 nucleotides line up with TRBD1. The germline CDR1 and CDR2 sequences are SEHNR and FQNEAQ (reference sequence). The V and J ends lost 6 bases and 7 bases, in that order; junction bases with no gene match: 8. This CDR3 region has 14 residues. For the CDR3, the DNA is TGTGCCAGCAGGCGTACAGGGGTTGGTGAAAAACTGTTTTTT. Encoded protein: CASRRTGVGEKLFF.

Notes on this clone: Within the sample, other DNA sequences also encode this same CDR3. The chain combines TRBV11-2 with TRBJ2-3; D unresolved. Germline V gene data show CDR1 as SGHAT and CDR2 as FQNNGV. V was trimmed by 3 bases and J by 5 bases, leaving 3 bases between them. The CDR3 consists of 11 residues. For the CDR3, the DNA is TGTGCCAGCAGCTTGGGAGATACGCAGTATTTT. It translates to CASSLGDTQYF.

J is TRBJ2-5 and V is TRBV5-4; TRBD1 matches at 9 bases. The V gene end was trimmed by 4 bases and the J gene end by 3 bases; junction bases not matched to a gene: 4. Germline CDR1 is SGHNT and CDR2 is YYREEE (reference sequence). The CDR3 spans 14 residues. CDR3 residues: CASSLRTGEETQYF. Written as DNA, the CDR3 is TGTGCCAGCAGCCTGCGGACAGGGGAAGAGACCCAGTACTTC. Complete variable domain (other parts from reference TRBV5-4 and TRBJ2-5): ETGVTQSPTHLIKTRGQQVTLRCSSQSGHNTVSWYQQALGQGPQFIFQYYREEENGRGNFPPRFSGLQFPNYSSELNVNALELDDSALYLCASSLRTGEETQYFGPGTRLLVL.

This chain links TRBV4-1 with TRBJ1-4; 8 bases agree with TRBD1. The V gene's germline CDR1 is MGHRA and CDR2 YSYEKL. CDR3 length: 17 residues. The trim removed 0 bases at V and 16 bases at J, leaving 19 bases unmatched. CDR3 DNA: TGCGCCAGCAGCCAAGATAAACCAGGGGGCTTCATCGATCAGCGGTTTTTT. Translating gives CASSQDKPGGFIDQRFF.

This rearrangement joins TRBV6-2 or TRBV6-3 to TRBJ1-2; 7 nucleotides agree with TRBD1. This CDR3 is built from 12 residues. With 5 bases clipped from V and 5 bases from J, the junction kept 2 bases outside the gene matches. CDR1 and CDR2 (germline): MNHEY, SVGEGT. The CDR3 reads CASSATGYGYTF. CDR3 DNA: TGTGCCAGCAGTGCGACAGGGTATGGCTACACCTTC.

CDR3 in amino acids: CASSLVGFTF. In DNA form, the CDR3 reads TGTGCCAGCAGCTTAGTCGGGTTCACCTTC. V and J are TRBV7-9 and TRBJ1-2; D remains unclear. The CDR3 contains 10 residues. The germline gives CDR1 SEHNR, CDR2 FQNEAQ (reference sequence). V shed 1 base and J shed 13 bases, with 7 bases lying between them.

The chain couples TRBV10-3 to TRBJ1-2, with TRBD1 matching over 9 bases. V lost 7 bases, J lost 8 bases, and 11 bases stayed unmatched. Germline CDR1 is ENHRY and CDR2 is SYGVKD. CDR3 size: 14 residues. The CDR3 loop reads CAITGTGTAWGYTF. The CDR3 coding sequence is TGTGCCATCACCGGGACAGGGACCGCCTGGGGCTACACCTTC.

This clone occurred a few times. The chain is built from TRBV10-3 and TRBJ2-7; possible D gene TRBD2, 5 bases. The CDR3 is 13 residues long. Germline-derived CDR1 and CDR2 are ENHRY and SYGVKD. The V end lost 4 bases, the J end lost 2 bases, and 9 bases lay between the germline ends. CDR3 coding DNA: TGTGCCATCAGTGGGGAGAGGGCCTACGAGCAGTACTTC. Translating gives CAISGERAYEQYF.

With respect to this clone: This same CDR3 is encoded by further DNA sequences in the sample. The gene calls are TRBV19 and TRBJ1-1; D gene uncertain. Trimming took 5 bases from V and 1 from J, leaving 5 bases between them. The CDR3 runs to 12 residues. Germline assignment: CDR1 LNHDA and CDR2 SQIVND (reference sequence). CDR3 residues: CASSPGNTEAFF. CDR3 sequence (DNA): TGTGCCAGTAGTCCGGGGAACACTGAAGCTTTCTTT.

Details on this clone: Other DNA sequences in the sample encode the same CDR3. V usage is TRBV30 and J usage is TRBJ1-1; D not certain. Germline loops: CDR1 GTSNPN, CDR2 SVGIG (reference sequence). V dropped 6 bases and J dropped 1 base, with 6 bases sitting between them. The CDR3 is made up of 11 amino acids. The CDR3 region is CACERNTEAFF. In DNA, the CDR3 is TGTGCCTGTGAAAGGAACACTGAAGCTTTCTTT.

The genes are TRBV5-6 and TRBJ1-2, with 7 bases identical to TRBD1. Germline lookup yields CDR1 SGHDT and CDR2 YYEEEE. This CDR3 comprises 12 residues. With 6 bases clipped from V and 5 bases from J, the junction kept 4 bases outside the gene matches. The DNA of the CDR3 is TGTGCCAGCACCCGGGACAGTTATGGCTACACCTTC. Amino acid sequence: CASTRDSYGYTF.

The chain uses TRBV27 and TRBJ1-5; no firm D call. The CDR3 length is 14 residues. V was clipped by 3 bases and J by 6 bases, with 12 bases between them. CDR1 and CDR2 (germline): MNHEY, SMNVEV (reference sequence). The CDR3 bases are TGTGCCAGCAGTTTCAAGGCCAGCGGTCAGCCCCAGCATTTT. Amino acids: CASSFKASGQPQHF.

V and J are TRBV3-1 (or the pseudogene TRBV3-2) and TRBJ2-7; TRBD2 might be the D (5 bases). This CDR3 has 15 residues. Germline-derived CDR1 and CDR2 are LGHDT and YNNKEL (reference sequence). Trimming shortened V by 2 bases and J by 3 bases, and 14 bases separated the two germline ends. The CDR3 region has the DNA TGTGCCAGCAGCCAACCGTCCACTAGATACTACGAGCAGTACTTC. As protein: CASSQPSTRYYEQYF.

The rearrangement joins TRBV7-6 to TRBJ1-2; D call uncertain. The ends were cut back, 2 bases at V and 4 bases at J, with 8 bases in the middle. Germline V lookup: CDR1 SGHVS, CDR2 FNYEAQ. This CDR3 is built from 13 residues. The CDR3 bases are TGTGCCAGCAGCTTAAGCCCGGGCTATGGCTACACCTTC. This sequence encodes CASSLSPGYGYTF.

V and J are TRBV29-1 and TRBJ2-5, with TRBD2 matching 12 bases. The ends lost 7 bases at V and 0 bases at J; junction bases unmatched: 3. The CDR3 totals 14 residues. Germline-derived CDR1 and CDR2 are SQVTM and ANQGSEA. Here the CDR3 reads CSGGLAGYQETQYF. DNA of the CDR3: TGCAGCGGCGGACTAGCGGGGTACCAAGAGACCCAGTACTTC.

The V gene is TRBV5-1, the J gene TRBJ1-4; TRBD1 agrees at 7 bases. With 2 bases clipped from V and 6 bases from J, the junction kept 4 bases outside the gene matches. The CDR3 has 14 amino acids. From germline, CDR1 is SGHRS and CDR2 YFSETQ. As DNA, the CDR3 is TGCGCCAGCAGCTTAGGGGGCGGCGATGAAAAACTGTTTTTT. This translates into CASSLGGGDEKLFF.

The rearrangement joins TRBV7-6 to TRBJ2-5, with unresolved D. This CDR3 comprises 15 residues. The germline V and J ends were trimmed by 3 bases and 2 bases, with 13 bases remaining between them. CDR1 SGHVS and CDR2 FNYEAQ come from the germline V gene. CDR3 sequence reads: CASSLTVSGQETQYF. The CDR3 DNA sequence: TGTGCCAGCAGCTTGACGGTCAGTGGACAAGAGACCCAGTACTTC.

The chain is built from TRBV29-1 and TRBJ2-3, with 10 nucleotides matching TRBD2. The CDR3 loop spans 14 amino acids. Germline V gene lookup returns CDR1 SQVTM and CDR2 ANQGSEA. After removal of 4 bases from V and 2 bases from J, the junction contained 3 bases not matched to a gene. CDR3 in DNA: TGCAGCGTTGTACTAGCGGGGACCACAGATACGCAGTATTTT. Translation: CSVVLAGTTDTQYF.

This clone was recorded once. This chain joins TRBV5-6 and TRBJ2-3; 7 nucleotides line up with TRBD2. The ends lost 2 bases at V and 0 bases at J; junction bases unmatched: 12. The CDR3 has 18 residues. Germline lookup yields CDR1 SGHDT and CDR2 YYEEEE. The CDR3 loop reads CASSFKTSLYNSTDTQYF. In DNA form, the CDR3 reads TGTGCCAGCAGCTTCAAGACTAGCCTATATAATAGCACAGATACGCAGTATTTT.